The sequence of this T cell receptor beta chain was determined in a study of T cells in Graves' hyperthyroidism and ophthalmopathy. Trimming removed 0 bases at V and 3 bases at J, with 14 bases between. The CDR3 loop spans 15 amino acids. Looked up from germline, CDR1 is DFQATT and CDR2 is SNEGSKA (reference sequence). Every diagnosis used clinical symptoms, serum thyroxine and TRAb, thyroid ultrasound and orbital computed tomography. Researchers took RNA transcripts and amplified the TCR beta CDR3 regions from them. First-round RT-PCR of the TCR CDR3 relied on the HTBI primer set. TCRdb called the multiplex PCR reads again in MiXCR, with one record for every CDR3 protein. The sample lists roughly 800,000 distinct CDR3 sequences, about two fifths occurring once.

This chain joins TRBV20-1 and TRBJ1-1; D unresolved. This TCR was sampled from a man younger than 35 with Graves' hyperthyroidism. The sample was blood. This CDR3 is CSARDLYGRDTEAFF. DNA for the CDR3: TGCAGTGCTAGAGATCTCTATGGGAGGGACACTGAAGCTTTCTTT.